These 32 T cell receptor beta chains share one sample of origin, sequenced in a study of cytomegalovirus exposure and HLA in healthy donors. The PCR employed 60 Vbeta primers together with 13 Jbeta primers. Only in-frame clones appear in the TCRdb table, and some are missing; sequencing was by immunoSEQ multiplex PCR. The sample has 140,000 or so clones, just under 85% seen once. The sequencing sample was made of PBMCs. The source is a woman aged 55-69 years in good health and CMV-seropositive.

This chain joins TRBV25-1 and TRBJ2-7; the D is unclear. CDR3 size: 11 residues. Trimming pared 5 bases from V and 4 bases from J, leaving 6 bases between. Germline V gene data show CDR1 as MGHDK and CDR2 as SYGVNS. DNA of the CDR3: TGTGCCAGCAGTTATATTTACGAGCAGTACTTC. Its protein is CASSYIYEQYF.

This sequence joins TRBV5-1 and TRBJ2-7; 14 positions agree with TRBD2. Germline V lookup: CDR1 SGHRS, CDR2 YFSETQ. J gave up 3 bases and V 3 bases, and 8 bases lay outside the gene matches. The CDR3 totals 17 residues. The DNA of the CDR3 is TGCGCCAGCAGCTACGGGACTAGCGGGAGAACGGGCTACGAGCAGTACTTC. Translating gives CASSYGTSGRTGYEQYF.

The chain employs TRBV7-2 and TRBJ2-3; D gene unclear. The CDR3 covers 13 residues. V lost 5 bases, J lost 7 bases, and 13 bases lay in between. Germline V gene data show CDR1 as SGHTA and CDR2 as FQGNSA. The CDR3 loop is CASSQANENTQYF. CDR3 DNA: TGTGCCAGCAGCCAGGCTAACGAGAATACGCAGTATTTT.

Worth noting for this clone: Its ends do not fully match the called genes, so a read error is possible. The chain employs TRBV7-7 and TRBJ2-7; a weak D match, TRBD2 (6 bases). This CDR3 is 15 amino acids long. The germline V gene has CDR1 SSHAT and CDR2 FNYEAQ (reference sequence). CDR3 in DNA: TGTGCTAGCAGCTTAGAGGAGGGAGTCGGCTACGAGCAGTACTTC. It codes for CASSLEEGVGYEQYF.

This chain uses TRBV10-3 with TRBJ2-1; 9 bases are a match to TRBD2. Germline V lookup: CDR1 ENHRY, CDR2 SYGVKD. The V and J ends lost 2 bases and 9 bases, in that order; junction bases with no gene match: 5. There are 14 residues in the CDR3. DNA for the CDR3: TGTGCCATCAGTGAGACAGGGACTAGCCCTGAGCAGTTCTTC. It codes for CAISETGTSPEQFF.

The chain uses TRBV5-1 and TRBJ2-5, with a tentative D call TRBD2 (5 bases). The CDR3 is made up of 14 amino acids. Germline CDR1 reads SGHRS; CDR2 reads YFSETQ. The V gene lost 2 bases and the J gene lost 1 base, with 9 bases spanning the gap. Here the CDR3 reads CASSFGVGQETQYF. In DNA form, the CDR3 reads TGCGCCAGCAGCTTCGGGGTCGGCCAAGAGACCCAGTACTTC. Based on the CDR3 plus reference TRBV5-1 and TRBJ2-5, the full variable domain is KAGVTQTPRYLIKTRGQQVTLSCSPISGHRSVSWYQQTPGQGLQFLFEYFSETQRNKGNFPGRFSGRQFSNSRSEMNVSTLELGDSALYLCASSFGVGQETQYFGPGTRLLVL.

In this sample, this clone turned up a few times. V is TRBV2 and J is TRBJ2-5; D might be TRBD1 (5 bases). The J call may be wrong; the DNA end is better matched by TRBJ2-7. This CDR3 has 14 amino acids. Germline V gene lookup returns CDR1 SNHLY and CDR2 FYNNEI. As DNA, the CDR3 is TGTGCCAGCATGGAATCACAGGCGATATACGAGCAGTACTTC. Encoded protein: CASMESQAIYEQYF.

On this clone: Its ends do not fully match the called genes, so a read error is possible. The CDR3 here is CASSYSAGLAKNIQYF. The CDR3 DNA reads TGTGCCAGCAGCTACTCGGCAGGGCTAGCCAAAAACATTCAGTACTTC. V usage is TRBV6-5 and J usage is TRBJ2-4, with D maybe TRBD1 (5 bases). CDR3 length equals 16 residues. Germline values: CDR1 MNHEY, CDR2 SVGAGI.

The chain carries TRBV9 and TRBJ2-3; no clear D gene. The ends were cut back, 4 bases at V and 0 bases at J, with 12 bases in the middle. This CDR3 contains 15 residues. Germline V gives CDR1 SGDLS, CDR2 YYNGEE. CDR3 nucleotides: TGTGCCAGCAGCTCTCTAGGCTTTAGCACAGATACGCAGTATTTT. Protein sequence: CASSSLGFSTDTQYF.

The rearrangement links TRBV15 to TRBJ2-2; 9 bases fit TRBD1. This CDR3 spans 15 amino acids. From germline, CDR1 is LNHNV and CDR2 YYDKDF (reference sequence). V was clipped by 3 bases and J by 3 bases; unmatched bases: 2. CDR3 nucleotides: TGTGCCACCAGCAGGGGGGACAGGGACACCGGGGAGCTGTTTTTT. It translates to CATSRGDRDTGELFF.

This chain links TRBV4-2 with TRBJ2-7; D gene unclear. Germline CDR1 LGHNA, CDR2 YNFKEQ. V was trimmed by 0 bases and J by 2 bases, leaving 17 bases between them. This CDR3 contains 17 residues. The CDR3 nucleotides read TGTGCCAGCAGCCAAGAAGCCCATTCCACGCCGCCCTACGAGCAGTACTTC. Translation: CASSQEAHSTPPYEQYF.

CDR3 DNA: TGTGCCAGCAGTTTGGGCCGTACAAGCTATGGCTACACCTTC. Its protein product is CASSLGRTSYGYTF. The chain has TRBV28 and TRBJ1-2; D gene uncertain. Looked up from germline, CDR1 is MDHEN and CDR2 is SYDVKM. The CDR3 covers 14 residues. V dropped 3 bases and J dropped 4 bases, with 12 bases sitting between them.

The genes are TRBV28 and TRBJ1-1; D is unresolved. Germline CDR1 and CDR2: MDHEN and SYDVKM. Trimming cost V 6 bases and J 2 bases, with 7 bases left between them. This CDR3 contains 12 residues. The DNA of the CDR3 is TGTGCCAGCAGAGGAGAAAACACTGAAGCTTTCTTT. Its protein product is CASRGENTEAFF.

This chain uses TRBV6-1 with TRBJ2-1; possible D gene TRBD2, 6 bases. Germline V gene data show CDR1 as MNHNS and CDR2 as SASEGT. The CDR3 covers 18 residues. V lost 4 bases and J 2 bases, leaving 21 bases between the germline ends. This CDR3 is CASSVLGVSSATYNEQFF. CDR3 coding DNA: TGTGCCAGCAGTGTGCTTGGAGTCTCTAGCGCTACCTACAATGAGCAGTTCTTC.

The CDR3 protein is CASSFLAALKDEQFF. CDR3 sequence (DNA): TGTGCCAGCAGCTTTTTAGCGGCGCTCAAGGATGAGCAGTTCTTC. This chain joins TRBV7-2 and TRBJ2-1; D possibly corresponds to TRBD2 (6 bases). Trimming shortened V by 3 bases and J by 8 bases, and 17 bases separated the two germline ends. The CDR3 is 15 amino acids. CDR1 is SGHTA and CDR2 is FQGNSA in the germline V gene.

The rearrangement uses TRBV4-2 and TRBJ2-2, with D tentatively TRBD1 (5 bases). V gave up 0 bases and J gave up 4 bases, with 15 bases separating them. CDR1 is LGHNA, CDR2 YNFKEQ, per germline. There are 17 residues in the CDR3. CDR3 loop: CASSQDSGQGGTGELFF. The CDR3, as DNA: TGTGCCAGCAGCCAAGATAGTGGGCAGGGCGGCACCGGGGAGCTGTTTTTT.

V is TRBV6-1 and J is TRBJ1-6; D is possibly TRBD1 (6 bases). The V end was cut by 7 bases, the J end by 6 bases, with 10 bases between. The germline CDR1 and CDR2 sequences are MNHNS and SASEGT. The CDR3 runs to 13 residues. The CDR3, as DNA: TGTGCCAGCATAACAGGGATTAATTCACCCCTCCACTTT. It yields the protein CASITGINSPLHF.

A note on this clone: The sample carries other DNA sequences with the same CDR3. This chain joins TRBV5-1 and TRBJ1-1; D not resolved. V dropped 4 bases and J dropped 7 bases, with 23 bases sitting between them. The CDR3 has 16 amino acids. The germline V gene encodes CDR1 SGHRS and CDR2 YFSETQ. CDR3 nucleotide sequence: TGCGCCAGCAGCCTATCTCCGGAGGACTTCGTCGATGAAGCTTTCTTT. Its protein is CASSLSPEDFVDEAFF.

This clone appeared a few times. This sequence joins TRBV11-2 and TRBJ2-7; TRBD1 agrees at 8 bases. The V segment lost 3 bases and the J segment 2 bases; nucleotides outside the gene matches: 3. In germline, CDR1 is SGHAT, CDR2 FQNNGV. The CDR3 is 14 amino acids. The CDR3 loop reads CASSLGRGPYEQYF. The CDR3, as DNA: TGTGCCAGCAGCTTGGGCAGGGGGCCCTACGAGCAGTACTTC.

The CDR3 nucleotides are TGTGCCAGCAGTTCTAGACTAGCCTCCTACAATGAGCAGTTCTTC. Protein product: CASSSRLASYNEQFF. The rearrangement uses TRBV28 and TRBJ2-1, with 7 positions matching TRBD2. The CDR3 is 15 amino acids. The V gene's germline CDR1 is MDHEN and CDR2 SYDVKM. V lost 4 bases to trimming and J lost 0 bases; unmatched junction nucleotides: 3.

The chain has TRBV5-4 and TRBJ1-2; 8 bases are shared with TRBD1. V was pared by 4 bases and J by 4 bases, with 9 bases of the junction left unmatched. The length of the CDR3 is 15 residues. CDR1 and CDR2 from the germline V gene are SGHNT and YYREEE (reference sequence). The DNA for the CDR3 is TGTGCCAGCAGCCCGACAGGGGTCATCCGCTATGGCTACACCTTC. Its protein is CASSPTGVIRYGYTF.

This chain connects TRBV6-6 to TRBJ2-7; 7 bases fit TRBD1. Per germline, CDR1 MNHNY and CDR2 SVGAGI (reference sequence). This CDR3 region has 12 residues. The V gene end was trimmed by 5 bases and the J gene end by 3 bases; junction bases not matched to a gene: 1. Written as DNA, the CDR3 is TGTGCCAGCAGTACAGGGGACTACGAGCAGTACTTC. Translated, it gives CASSTGDYEQYF.

This clone was recorded only once. V and J are TRBV28 and TRBJ2-1; 10 nucleotides match TRBD2. The V gene's germline CDR1 is MDHEN and CDR2 SYDVKM. V trimming: 6 bases; J trimming: 3 bases; junction bases outside the gene matches: 2. CDR3 size: 14 residues. The DNA for the CDR3 is TGTGCCAGCAGCCCTAGCGGGAGCTACAATGAGCAGTTCTTC. This codes for CASSPSGSYNEQFF. Combining the CDR3 with reference TRBV28 and TRBJ2-1 gives the whole variable domain DVKVTQSSRYLVKRTGEKVFLECVQDMDHENMFWYRQDPGLGLRLIYFSYDVKMKEKGDIPEGYSVSREKKERFSLILESASTNQTSMYLCASSPSGSYNEQFFGPGTRLTVL.

The chain combines TRBV28 with TRBJ1-1; the D is unclear. V was clipped by 5 bases and J by 6 bases, with 7 bases between them. Germline-derived CDR1 and CDR2 are MDHEN and SYDVKM. The CDR3 is 11 amino acids. Written as DNA, the CDR3 is TGTGCCAGCAGTACAGTCTCTGAAGCTTTCTTT. Its translation: CASSTVSEAFF.

V is TRBV12-2 and J is TRBJ2-7; the table's D call, TRBD1, has no DNA check behind it. TRBV12-2 is annotated as a pseudogene. The CDR3 contains 15 residues. CDR3 bases: TGTGCAAGTCGCTTATCCAGGGACAACTCCTACGAGCAGTACTTC. It translates to CASRLSRDNSYEQYF.

The chain recombines TRBV19 with TRBJ2-3; a weak D match, TRBD2 (7 bases). V lost 0 bases and J 2 bases, leaving 15 bases between the germline ends. The CDR3 sequence is 17 residues long. Per the germline V gene, CDR1 is LNHDA and CDR2 is SQIVND (reference sequence). CDR3 DNA: TGTGCCAGTAGTATAGATGGAGAGCGGGACATCACAGATACGCAGTATTTT. This codes for CASSIDGERDITDTQYF.

CDR3 bases: TGTGCCAGCAGCTTGGCAGGGGGAGGAGAGACCCAGTACTTC. Amino acid sequence: CASSLAGGGETQYF. The chain is built from TRBV7-2 and TRBJ2-5; D is perhaps TRBD1 (7 bases). CDR3 length: 14 amino acids. Trimming cost V 3 bases and J 4 bases, with 12 bases left between them. CDR1 and CDR2 (germline): SGHTA, FQGNSA.

This sequence joins TRBV29-1 and TRBJ2-1, with TRBD2 identical over 11 bases. V was pared by 3 bases and J by 3 bases, with 4 bases of the junction left unmatched. The CDR3 totals 15 residues. Per the germline V gene, CDR1 is SQVTM and CDR2 is ANQGSEA. The CDR3 bases are TGCAGCGTTGAGGGGACTAGCGGAAACTACAATGAGCAGTTCTTC. Translated, it gives CSVEGTSGNYNEQFF.

The rearrangement uses TRBV21-1 and TRBJ2-1; the D call in the table, TRBD2, was not verified against the DNA. TRBV21-1 is shown as a pseudogene. This CDR3 has 10 residues. The CDR3 DNA is TGTGCCAGCAGCGGGAGTGAGCAGTTCTTC. Translated, it gives CASSGSEQFF.

The rearrangement links TRBV30 to TRBJ2-2; TRBD2 is a possible D gene (6 bases). The V end was cut by 1 base, the J end by 0 bases, with 9 bases between. Germline CDR1 reads GTSNPN; CDR2 reads SVGIG (reference sequence). The CDR3 contains 15 residues. CDR3 loop: CAWSAGTSNTGELFF. Written as DNA, the CDR3 is TGTGCCTGGAGTGCCGGGACTTCGAACACCGGGGAGCTGTTTTTT.

To note about this clone: Germline is not matched at one junction end, which may reflect a read error. The chain has TRBV7-9 and TRBJ2-1, with D hard to call. CDR3 length equals 16 residues. Germline V gene data show CDR1 as SEHNR and CDR2 as FQNEAQ (reference sequence). The DNA for the CDR3 is TGTTCCAGCAGCTTAACCGGAGTGTCGATCTACAATGAGCAGTTCTTC. The encoded protein is CSSSLTGVSIYNEQFF.

The V call is TRBV30, the J call TRBJ2-5; D possibly corresponds to TRBD1 (5 bases). The closer fit of TRBJ2-7 to the DNA end suggests the J call may be wrong. This CDR3 spans 14 amino acids. Germline V CDR1 and CDR2: GTSNPN, SVGIG (reference sequence). The CDR3 spells CAWSVGQLLVEQYF. CDR3 in DNA: TGTGCCTGGAGTGTGGGGCAGCTTCTGGTCGAGCAGTACTTC.